This is a list of T cell receptor beta chains from one sample in a study of CD8+CD57+ T cells in acquired aplastic anemia. From the reads, TCRdb called clonotypes with MiXCR, one entry per CDR3 protein. The table has just over 40,000 distinct CDR3 sequences, roughly two thirds seen once. The source material was sorted CD4+, CD8+, or CD8+CD57+ T cells (not recorded which) from PBMCs. All receptors come from a human donor with aplastic anemia. The CDR3 runs from the conserved cysteine through the conserved F or W. D genes are given only for firm matches. Clone size is given for some rows only: seen once, a few or many times, or a class if the clone is expanded.

J: TRBJ2-7
D: -
V: TRBV4-2
size: -
DNA: TGTGCCAGCAGCCAAGTCGATACTTCAAACTACGAGCAGTACTTC
CDR3: CASSQVDTSNYEQYF

J: TRBJ1-2
D: -
V: TRBV20-1
size: -
DNA: TGCAGTGCCACCAGCGGAGATTATGGCAGGGCCACCTTC
CDR3: CSATSGDYGRATF

J: TRBJ1-1
D: -
V: TRBV15
size: -
DNA: TGTGCCACCAGCAGAGTAGACTGGAACACTGAAGCTTTCTTT
CDR3: CATSRVDWNTEAFF

J: TRBJ2-5
D: TRBD1
V: TRBV20-1
size: -
DNA: TGCAGTGCTAGGGGGGACAGTAGCCAAGAGACCCAGTACTTC
CDR3: CSARGDSSQETQYF

J: TRBJ2-1
D: TRBD2
V: TRBV20-1
size: -
DNA: TGCAGTGCTAGAGATTTCGTTAGCGGGAGCGATGAGCAGTTCTTC
CDR3: CSARDFVSGSDEQFF

J: TRBJ2-7
D: TRBD1
V: TRBV24-1
size: -
DNA: TGTGCCACCAGTGATTTGTCGGCAGGGGGCTTCTACGAGCAGTACTTC
CDR3: CATSDLSAGGFYEQYF

J: TRBJ1-4
D: TRBD1
V: TRBV2
size: many
DNA: TGTGCCAGCCAAAGACAGGGGGTCACTAATGAAAAACTGTTTTTT
CDR3: CASQRQGVTNEKLFF

J: TRBJ2-1
D: TRBD1
V: TRBV20-1
size: -
DNA: TGCAGTGCTAGAGATCAGGGGGCCGGATACAATGAGCAGTTCTTC
CDR3: CSARDQGAGYNEQFF

J: TRBJ1-6
D: -
V: TRBV10-3
size: -
DNA: TGTGCCATCCAGGAACAGGGAACACCCCTCCACTTT
CDR3: CAIQEQGTPLHF

J: TRBJ1-1
D: -
V: TRBV25-1
size: -
DNA: TGTGCCAGCAGTATCGGGGGGTCAGCTGAAGCTTTCTTT
CDR3: CASSIGGSAEAFF

J: TRBJ1-5
D: TRBD1
V: TRBV7-8
size: once
DNA: TGTGCCAGCAGCCAGACAGGGTCTAGCAATCAGCCCCAGCATTTT
CDR3: CASSQTGSSNQPQHF

J: TRBJ2-1
D: TRBD1
V: TRBV5-6
size: many
DNA: TGTGCCAGCAAGATTAGGGACAGGTGGAATGGTGAGCAGTTCTTC
CDR3: CASKIRDRWNGEQFF

J: TRBJ1-5
D: TRBD1
V: TRBV2
size: -
DNA: TGTGCCAGCCGTCTAGGGACAGACCATAGCAATCAGCCCCAGCATTTT
CDR3: CASRLGTDHSNQPQHF

J: TRBJ1-3
D: TRBD1
V: TRBV14
size: -
DNA: TGTGCCAGCAGCCCTCGGACAGGGACGACGAACACCATATATTTT
CDR3: CASSPRTGTTNTIYF

J: TRBJ1-1
D: TRBD1
V: TRBV10-1
size: -
DNA: TGCGCCAGCAGAGCAAGACAGGGAGAGGGCACTGAAGCTTTCTTT
CDR3: CASRARQGEGTEAFF

J: TRBJ1-1
D: -
V: TRBV29-1
size: -
DNA: TGCAGCGTTGTGTACCGGGACACGAACACTGAAGCTTTCTTT
CDR3: CSVVYRDTNTEAFF

J: TRBJ2-7
D: -
V: TRBV29-1
size: few
DNA: TGCAGCGCCGCTAGCGTCAGCATGGGCGAGCAGTACTTC
CDR3: CSAASVSMGEQYF

J: TRBJ2-3
D: TRBD2
V: TRBV7-3
size: -
DNA: TGTGCCAGCAGCCGCGACAGCGGGGGGGCCTTTACGCAGTATTTT
CDR3: CASSRDSGGAFTQYF

J: TRBJ2-7
D: TRBD1
V: TRBV2
size: many
DNA: TGTGCCACACAGGGGCCCTCGGTCGAGCAGTACTTC
CDR3: CATQGPSVEQYF

J: TRBJ2-1
D: -
V: TRBV15
size: -
DNA: TGTGCCACCGCAACGGGGGTGCGGTCAGGTGAGCAGTTCTTC
CDR3: CATATGVRSGEQFF

J: TRBJ2-7
D: TRBD1
V: TRBV10-1
size: -
DNA: TGCGCCAGCAGTGCCAGGGGGCCTGAACAGTACTTC
CDR3: CASSARGPEQYF

J: TRBJ1-5
D: TRBD1
V: TRBV10-3
size: -
DNA: TGTGCCATCAGTGCGCCCCGGGACAGGGGCGGCAATCAGCCCCAGCATTTT
CDR3: CAISAPRDRGGNQPQHF

J: TRBJ2-2
D: -
V: TRBV24-1
size: -
DNA: TGTGCCACCAGTGATTTCAGACAGGCAAACACCGGGGAGCTGTTTTTT
CDR3: CATSDFRQANTGELFF

J: TRBJ1-3
D: -
V: TRBV15
size: -
DNA: TGTGCCACCAGCAATAATGCGGACACCATATATTTT
CDR3: CATSNNADTIYF

J: TRBJ1-5
D: TRBD1
V: TRBV24-1
size: -
DNA: TGTGCCACCAGTGAAACGGGACAGAGCAATCAGCCCCAGCATTTT
CDR3: CATSETGQSNQPQHF

J: TRBJ1-2
D: -
V: TRBV7-6
size: -
DNA: TGTGCCAGCAGCTTTACAGGGACTCATGGCTACACCTTC
CDR3: CASSFTGTHGYTF

J: TRBJ2-3
D: -
V: TRBV10-3
size: -
DNA: TGTGTCATCAGAGGAATTGGCACAGATACGCAGTATTTT
CDR3: CVIRGIGTDTQYF

J: TRBJ2-5
D: TRBD2
V: TRBV2
size: -
DNA: TGTGCCAGCAGTGGAGGGACTAGGAGCGAGACCCAGTACTTC
CDR3: CASSGGTRSETQYF

J: TRBJ2-2
D: -
V: TRBV24-1
size: -
DNA: TGTGCCACCAGTGACATCCCTGTCGGGTCGTACACCGGGGAGCTGTTTTTT
CDR3: CATSDIPVGSYTGELFF

J: TRBJ1-2
D: -
V: TRBV5-6
size: many
DNA: TGTGCCAGCAGCCTCAAACGGGGCAGGGCTGGCTACACCTTC
CDR3: CASSLKRGRAGYTF

J: TRBJ2-3
D: -
V: TRBV29-1
size: -
DNA: TGCAGCGTTTCGACAAGAATGGGGAATACGCAGTATTTT
CDR3: CSVSTRMGNTQYF

J: TRBJ1-2
D: -
V: TRBV2
size: -
DNA: TGTGCCAGCACTATAGGGACTGGCTACACCTTC
CDR3: CASTIGTGYTF

J: TRBJ1-2
D: TRBD1
V: TRBV29-1
size: few
DNA: TGCAGCGTAGGACAGGGATATGGCTACACCTTC
CDR3: CSVGQGYGYTF

J: TRBJ2-1
D: -
V: TRBV5-1
size: -
DNA: TGCGCCAGCAGCCCCCTCTTAGGTACGGGTGAGCAGTTCTTC
CDR3: CASSPLLGTGEQFF

J: TRBJ2-7
D: -
V: TRBV15
size: once
DNA: TGTGCCACCAGCAGCGTAGACAGCACCTACGAGCAGTACTTC
CDR3: CATSSVDSTYEQYF

J: TRBJ1-4
D: -
V: TRBV11-1
size: many
DNA: TGTGCCAGCAGCTTAGGCTCCAGGGGAGGGGCTAATGAAAAACTGTTTTTT
CDR3: CASSLGSRGGANEKLFF

J: TRBJ1-1
D: -
V: TRBV20-1
size: -
DNA: TGCAGTGCTAGAGAACAATTTGAGGTTGAAGCTTTCTTT
CDR3: CSAREQFEVEAFF